The sample holds a few counts of the clone carrying this TCR beta chain. Its specificity is not known. Within the sample, other DNA sequences also encode this same CDR3. This table comes from immunoSEQ multiplex PCR, and its TCRdb copy is limited to in-frame clones, with some not included. Seen here are about 10,000 clones, around 75% observed once, and the top ten hold about 9.4%. Each patient experienced a relapse that followed autologous stem cell transplantation, and brentuximab vedotin exposure varied. Best responses were complete response, partial response or progressive disease. The entry originates in a study of PD-1 blockade in classical Hodgkin lymphoma. Study-level results: It was CD4+ TCR diversity, not CD8+, that rose significantly by C4D1.

Trimming removed 2 bases from V and 4 bases from J; junction bases left unmatched: 9. Per germline, CDR1 SGHTA and CDR2 FQGNSA. The CDR3 is made up of 18 amino acids. The source is a human donor with classical Hodgkin lymphoma. V and J are TRBV7-2 and TRBJ1-3; 12 bases agree with TRBD1. Here the sequenced sample was peripheral blood mononuclear cells (PBMCs), taken at baseline. The CDR3 is CASSLSSGQGAGGNTIYF. The CDR3 DNA reads TGTGCCAGCAGCTTATCTTCGGGACAGGGGGCGGGGGGAAACACCATATATTTT.